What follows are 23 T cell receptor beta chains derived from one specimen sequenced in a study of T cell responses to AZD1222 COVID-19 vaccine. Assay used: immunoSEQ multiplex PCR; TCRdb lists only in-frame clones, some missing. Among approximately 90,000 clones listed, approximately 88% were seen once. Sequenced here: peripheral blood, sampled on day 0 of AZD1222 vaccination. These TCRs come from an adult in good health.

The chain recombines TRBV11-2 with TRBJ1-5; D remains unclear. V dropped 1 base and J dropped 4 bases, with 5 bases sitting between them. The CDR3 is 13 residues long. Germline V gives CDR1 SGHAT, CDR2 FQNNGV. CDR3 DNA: TGTGCCAGCAGCTTAGGCTTGAATCAGCCCCAGCATTTT. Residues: CASSLGLNQPQHF.

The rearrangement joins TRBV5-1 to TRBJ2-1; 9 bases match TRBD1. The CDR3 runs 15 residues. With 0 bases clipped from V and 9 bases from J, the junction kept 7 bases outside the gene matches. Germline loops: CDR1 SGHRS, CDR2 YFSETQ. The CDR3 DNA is TGCGCCAGCAGCTTGGCGGGACAGGGTGGAGGTGAGCAGTTCTTC. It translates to CASSLAGQGGGEQFF.

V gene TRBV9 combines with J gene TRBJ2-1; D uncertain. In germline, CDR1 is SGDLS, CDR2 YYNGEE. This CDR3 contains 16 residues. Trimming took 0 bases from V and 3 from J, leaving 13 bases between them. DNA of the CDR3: TGTGCCAGCAGCGTAGTTCCCGATGGGATCTACAATGAGCAGTTCTTC. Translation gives CASSVVPDGIYNEQFF.

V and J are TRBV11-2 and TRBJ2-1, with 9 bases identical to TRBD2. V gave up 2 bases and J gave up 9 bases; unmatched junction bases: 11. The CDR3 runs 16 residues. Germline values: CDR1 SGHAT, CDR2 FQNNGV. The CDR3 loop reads CASSLFSSGGRSEQFF. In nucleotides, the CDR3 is TGTGCCAGCAGCTTATTTAGTAGCGGGGGTCGGAGTGAGCAGTTCTTC.

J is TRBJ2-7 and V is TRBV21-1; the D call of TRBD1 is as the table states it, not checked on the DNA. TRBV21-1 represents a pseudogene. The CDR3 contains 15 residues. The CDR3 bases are TGTGCCAGCCAATTGCGGGACAGGGTCTTCTACGAGCAGTACTTC. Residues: CASQLRDRVFYEQYF.

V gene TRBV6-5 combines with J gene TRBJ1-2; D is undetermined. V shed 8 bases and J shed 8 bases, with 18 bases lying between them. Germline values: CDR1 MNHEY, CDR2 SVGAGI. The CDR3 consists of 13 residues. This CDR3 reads CASADHLREGYTF. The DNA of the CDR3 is TGTGCCAGCGCCGATCACTTAAGGGAGGGCTACACCTTC.

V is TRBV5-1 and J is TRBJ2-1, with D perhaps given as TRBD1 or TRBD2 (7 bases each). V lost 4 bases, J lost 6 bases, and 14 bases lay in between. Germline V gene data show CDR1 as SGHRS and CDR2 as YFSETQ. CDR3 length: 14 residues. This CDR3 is CASSDPRGGNEQFF. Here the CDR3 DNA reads TGCGCCAGCAGCGACCCCAGGGGGGGCAATGAGCAGTTCTTC. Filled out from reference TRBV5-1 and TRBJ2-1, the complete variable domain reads KAGVTQTPRYLIKTRGQQVTLSCSPISGHRSVSWYQQTPGQGLQFLFEYFSETQRNKGNFPGRFSGRQFSNSRSEMNVSTLELGDSALYLCASSDPRGGNEQFFGPGTRLTVL.

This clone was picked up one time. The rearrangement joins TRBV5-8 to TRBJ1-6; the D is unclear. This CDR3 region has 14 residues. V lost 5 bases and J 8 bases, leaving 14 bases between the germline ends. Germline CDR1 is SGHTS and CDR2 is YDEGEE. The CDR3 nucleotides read TGTGCCAGCAGGGGAGAGGGTAGCGATTCACCCCTCCACTTT. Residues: CASRGEGSDSPLHF. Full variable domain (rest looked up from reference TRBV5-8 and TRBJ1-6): EAGVTQSPTHLIKTRGQQATLRCSPISGHTSVYWYQQALGLGLQFLLWYDEGEERNRGNFPPRFSGRQFPNYSSELNVNALELEDSALYLCASRGEGSDSPLHFGNGTRLTVT.

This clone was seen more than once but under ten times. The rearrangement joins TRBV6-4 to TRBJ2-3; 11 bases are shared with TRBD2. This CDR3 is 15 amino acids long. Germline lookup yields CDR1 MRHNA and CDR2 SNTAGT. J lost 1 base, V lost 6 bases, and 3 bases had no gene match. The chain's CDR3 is CASSLTSGGTDTQYF. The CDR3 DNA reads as TGTGCCAGCAGCTTGACTAGCGGGGGCACAGATACGCAGTATTTT.

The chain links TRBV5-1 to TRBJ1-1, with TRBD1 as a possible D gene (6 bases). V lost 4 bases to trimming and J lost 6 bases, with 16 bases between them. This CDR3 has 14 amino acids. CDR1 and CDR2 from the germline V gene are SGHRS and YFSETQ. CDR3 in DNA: TGCGCCAGCAGCACAATTCCAGGGGATTCTGAAGCTTTCTTT. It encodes CASSTIPGDSEAFF.

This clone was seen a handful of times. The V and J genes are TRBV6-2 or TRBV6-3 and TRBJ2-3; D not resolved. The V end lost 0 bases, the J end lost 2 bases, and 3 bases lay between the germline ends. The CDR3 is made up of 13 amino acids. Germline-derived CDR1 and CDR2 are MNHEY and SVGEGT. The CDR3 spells CASSYSLTDTQYF. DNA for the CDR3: TGTGCCAGCAGTTACTCGCTCACAGATACGCAGTATTTT.

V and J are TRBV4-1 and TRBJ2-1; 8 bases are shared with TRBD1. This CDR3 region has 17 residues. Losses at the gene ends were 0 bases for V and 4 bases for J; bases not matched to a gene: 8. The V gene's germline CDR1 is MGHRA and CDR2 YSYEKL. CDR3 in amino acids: CASSQDRRGQVYNEQFF. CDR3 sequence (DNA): TGCGCCAGCAGCCAAGATAGGAGGGGACAGGTTTACAATGAGCAGTTCTTC.

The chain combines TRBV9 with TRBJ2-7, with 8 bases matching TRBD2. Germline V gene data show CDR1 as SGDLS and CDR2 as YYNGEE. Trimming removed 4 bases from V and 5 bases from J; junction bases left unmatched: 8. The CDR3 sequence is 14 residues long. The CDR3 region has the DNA TGTGCCAGCAGCCCTGGACTAGCTACCCACGAGCAGTACTTC. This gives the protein CASSPGLATHEQYF.

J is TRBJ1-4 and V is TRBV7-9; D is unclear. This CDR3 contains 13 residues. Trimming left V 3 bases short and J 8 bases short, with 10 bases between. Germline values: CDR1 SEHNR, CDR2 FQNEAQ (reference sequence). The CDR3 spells CASSFGLREKLFF. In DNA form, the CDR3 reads TGTGCCAGCAGCTTCGGCCTACGGGAAAAACTGTTTTTT.

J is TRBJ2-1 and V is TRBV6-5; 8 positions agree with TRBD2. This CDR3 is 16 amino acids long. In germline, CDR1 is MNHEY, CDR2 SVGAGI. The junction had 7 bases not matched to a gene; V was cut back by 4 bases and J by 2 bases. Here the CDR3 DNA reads TGTGCCAGCAGTTCACTCGGGGGGGCGCCCTACAATGAGCAGTTCTTC. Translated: CASSSLGGAPYNEQFF.

CDR3 residues: CASSPHGWDTGGELFF. The CDR3 nucleotides are TGTGCCAGCAGCCCCCATGGTTGGGACACCGGCGGAGAACTGTTTTTT. V and J are TRBV9 and TRBJ1-4; maybe TRBD1 (6 bases). The V and J ends lost 4 bases and 12 bases respectively, with 25 bases between them. In germline, CDR1 is SGDLS, CDR2 YYNGEE. The CDR3 contains 16 residues.

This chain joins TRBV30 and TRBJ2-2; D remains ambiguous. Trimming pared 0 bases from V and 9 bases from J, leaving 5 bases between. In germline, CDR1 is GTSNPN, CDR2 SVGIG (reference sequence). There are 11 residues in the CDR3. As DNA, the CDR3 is TGTGCCTGGAGTGTCAGGAGGGAGCTGTTTTTT. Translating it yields CAWSVRRELFF.

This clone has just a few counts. The chain's CDR3 is CASIGLVEGENEKLFF. DNA for the CDR3: TGTGCCTCTATAGGGCTCGTTGAGGGGGAAAATGAAAAACTGTTTTTT. The chain links TRBV19 to TRBJ1-4, with D possibly being TRBD1 (6 bases). Trimming cost V 11 bases and J 5 bases, with 24 bases left between them. There are 16 residues in the CDR3. CDR1 is LNHDA and CDR2 is SQIVND in the germline V gene (reference sequence).

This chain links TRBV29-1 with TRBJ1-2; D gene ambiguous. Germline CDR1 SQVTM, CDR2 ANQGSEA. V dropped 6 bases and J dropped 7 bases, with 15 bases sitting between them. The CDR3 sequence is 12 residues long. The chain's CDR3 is CSVWAQWAGYTF. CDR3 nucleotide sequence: TGCAGCGTCTGGGCGCAGTGGGCTGGCTACACCTTC.

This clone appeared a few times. CDR3 sequence reads: CASGQGRALGYTF. The CDR3 DNA follows: TGTGCTAGTGGTCAAGGGAGAGCTCTAGGCTACACCTTC. This chain connects TRBV12-5 to TRBJ1-2; no clear D. This CDR3 is built from 13 residues. Germline V gene lookup returns CDR1 LGHNT and CDR2 FRNRAP. Trimming removed 5 bases from V and 8 bases from J, with 15 bases in between.

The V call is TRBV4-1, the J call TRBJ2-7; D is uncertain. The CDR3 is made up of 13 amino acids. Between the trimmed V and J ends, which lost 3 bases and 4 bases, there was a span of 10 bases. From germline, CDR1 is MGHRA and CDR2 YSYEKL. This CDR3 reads CASSHRATYEQYF. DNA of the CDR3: TGCGCCAGCAGCCATCGGGCCACATACGAGCAGTACTTC.

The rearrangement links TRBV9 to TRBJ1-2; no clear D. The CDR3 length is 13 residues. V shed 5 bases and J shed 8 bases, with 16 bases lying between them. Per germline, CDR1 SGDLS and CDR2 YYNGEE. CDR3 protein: CASRRNRGEGYTF. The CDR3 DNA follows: TGTGCCAGCAGAAGAAACCGGGGAGAAGGCTACACCTTC.

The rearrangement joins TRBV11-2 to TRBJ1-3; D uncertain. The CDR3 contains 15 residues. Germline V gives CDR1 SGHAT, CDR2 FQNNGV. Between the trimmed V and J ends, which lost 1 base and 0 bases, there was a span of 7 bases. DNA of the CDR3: TGTGCCAGCAGCTTAGGCGGTTTCTCTGGAAACACCATATATTTT. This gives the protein CASSLGGFSGNTIYF.